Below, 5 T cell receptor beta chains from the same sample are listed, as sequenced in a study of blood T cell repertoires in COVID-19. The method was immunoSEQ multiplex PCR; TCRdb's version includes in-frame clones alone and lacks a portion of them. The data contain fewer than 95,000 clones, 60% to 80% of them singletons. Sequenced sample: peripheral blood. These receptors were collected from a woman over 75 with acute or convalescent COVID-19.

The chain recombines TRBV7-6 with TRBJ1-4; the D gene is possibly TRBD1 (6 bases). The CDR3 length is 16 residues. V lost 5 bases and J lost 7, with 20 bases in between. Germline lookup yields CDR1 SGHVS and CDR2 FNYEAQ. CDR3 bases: TGTGCCAGCAGCGTCGGACAGTTCCTAAGGGGTGAAAAACTGTTTTTT. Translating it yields CASSVGQFLRGEKLFF.

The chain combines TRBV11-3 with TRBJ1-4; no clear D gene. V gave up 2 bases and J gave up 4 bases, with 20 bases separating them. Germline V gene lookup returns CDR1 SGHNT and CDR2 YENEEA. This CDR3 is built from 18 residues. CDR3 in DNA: TGTGCCAGCAGCTTATACGTTCAGAGGGTCCTTGATAATGAAAAACTGTTTTTT. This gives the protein CASSLYVQRVLDNEKLFF.

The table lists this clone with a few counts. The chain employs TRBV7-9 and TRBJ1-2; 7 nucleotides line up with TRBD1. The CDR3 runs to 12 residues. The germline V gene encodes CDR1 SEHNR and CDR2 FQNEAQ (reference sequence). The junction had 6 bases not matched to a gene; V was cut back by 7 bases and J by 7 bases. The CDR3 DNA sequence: TGTGCCAGCACTGAGGGGGCTGGTGGCTACACCTTC. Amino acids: CASTEGAGGYTF.

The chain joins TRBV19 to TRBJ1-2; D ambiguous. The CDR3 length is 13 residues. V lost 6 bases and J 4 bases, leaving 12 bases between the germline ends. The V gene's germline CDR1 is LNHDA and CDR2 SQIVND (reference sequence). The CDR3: CASRPGITYGYTF. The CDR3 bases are TGTGCCAGTAGGCCAGGTATAACCTATGGCTACACCTTC.

The DNA for the CDR3 is TGTGCCAGCAGCTGGCAGGTTCCGAACACTGAAGCTTTCTTT. It encodes CASSWQVPNTEAFF. The chain links TRBV7-9 to TRBJ1-1; D gene uncertain. Trimming stripped 4 bases from V and 1 base from J, with 10 bases between. CDR1 is SEHNR, CDR2 FQNEAQ, per germline (reference sequence). The CDR3 contains 14 residues.